The next 7 T cell receptor beta chains were all read from a single sample in a study of blood T cell repertoires in COVID-19. Some clones are missing from TCRdb's copy, which holds only in-frame ones; the method was immunoSEQ multiplex PCR. This sample yields 220,000 or so clones, of which about nine tenths are seen a single time; under 7.5% belongs to the top ten. The specimen was peripheral blood. The receptors were gathered from a man in his fifties or sixties who had recovered from COVID-19.

The count of this clone is one. The genes are TRBV7-2 and TRBJ2-1; 8 nucleotides line up with TRBD2. Germline lookup yields CDR1 SGHTA and CDR2 FQGNSA. V lost 4 bases, J lost 5 bases, and 10 bases stayed unmatched. The CDR3 has 16 residues. CDR3 sequence: CASSSRSGGPHNEQFF. The CDR3 nucleotides are TGTGCCAGCAGCTCGAGGAGCGGGGGCCCCCACAATGAGCAGTTCTTC.

This chain joins TRBV7-3 and TRBJ2-3, with TRBD1 matching 7 bases. The CDR3 is made up of 16 amino acids. The germline V gene encodes CDR1 SGHTA and CDR2 FQGTGA. The ends lost 5 bases at V and 1 base at J; junction bases unmatched: 9. As DNA, the CDR3 is TGTGCCAGCAGCCCTAGGGGGCGGCAGGGCACAGATACGCAGTATTTT. It is translated as CASSPRGRQGTDTQYF.

The genes are TRBV5-3 and TRBJ2-3; 9 positions match TRBD1. TRBV5-3 is flagged as an ORF with uncertain function. This CDR3 spans 15 amino acids. V dropped 4 bases and J dropped 3; count of bases not matched to a gene: 6. The CDR3 nucleotides are TGTGCCAGAAGCGCTGACAGGGGGGGAACAGATACGCAGTATTTT. Its translation: CARSADRGGTDTQYF.

The chain uses TRBV9 and TRBJ2-1, with a weak D call TRBD2 (5 bases). The CDR3 spans 16 residues. V shed 4 bases and J shed 7 bases, with 21 bases lying between them. The germline gives CDR1 SGDLS, CDR2 YYNGEE. The CDR3 DNA sequence: TGTGCCAGCAGCTCCCGAGGGCCAGGCGGAAGGAATGAGCAGTTCTTC. Amino acids: CASSSRGPGGRNEQFF.

Only one count was recorded for this clone. This chain links TRBV15 with TRBJ2-6, with TRBD1 identical over 10 bases. After removal of 4 bases from V and 2 bases from J, the junction contained 5 bases not matched to a gene. Germline CDR1 and CDR2: LNHNV and YYDKDF (reference sequence). The CDR3 loop spans 17 amino acids. The CDR3 sequence: CATSTGQGSPGANVLTF. The CDR3 nucleotides read TGTGCCACCAGCACGGGACAGGGGAGTCCTGGGGCCAACGTCCTGACTTTC.

The gene calls are TRBV7-2 and TRBJ2-7; maybe TRBD2 (5 bases). Trimming pared 1 base from V and 2 bases from J, leaving 18 bases between. Germline CDR1 SGHTA, CDR2 FQGNSA. This CDR3 contains 17 residues. The CDR3 DNA is TGTGCCAGCAGCTTAGAGCTCGGACTCCCGACGGCCTACGAGCAGTACTTC. It specifies CASSLELGLPTAYEQYF.

This chain joins TRBV24-1 and TRBJ2-3, with a possible D match to TRBD1 (7 bases). This CDR3 has 17 amino acids. Germline lookup yields CDR1 KGHDR and CDR2 SFDVKD. V dropped 3 bases and J dropped 5 bases, with 20 bases sitting between them. CDR3 bases: TGTGCCACCAGTGATCAATTCGGGGGTCCAGGGGGAGATACGCAGTATTTT. Translation gives CATSDQFGGPGGDTQYF.